Included here is one T cell receptor beta chain sequence, with context. After removal of 3 bases from V and 4 bases from J, the junction contained 1 base not matched to a gene. Germline assignment: CDR1 SGHTS and CDR2 YDEGEE. This CDR3 has 13 amino acids. Original processing methods: Reference gene primer amplification gave estimated nucleated cell counts. The table came from immunoSEQ multiplex PCR; TCRdb's copy has only in-frame clones and leaves some out. D and trimming come from the DNA, and the V and J calls and clone size come from that table. The sample records fewer than 250,000 clones, about 80% being singletons. The data derive from a study of blood T cell repertoires in COVID-19.

This TCR was recovered from a man aged 55 to 70 with acute or convalescent COVID-19. The chain recombines TRBV5-8 with TRBJ2-1; 7 positions match TRBD1. Sequenced: peripheral blood. In DNA, the CDR3 is TGTGCCAGCAGCTGGGGACAGTACAATGAGCAGTTCTTC. It yields the protein CASSWGQYNEQFF.